Each of the 13 T cell receptor beta chains below was sequenced from the same sample in a study of control samples from healthy donors and cancer patients. Sequencing was performed with immunoSEQ multiplex PCR; in TCRdb, only in-frame clones are kept and a portion is missing. In the table there are about 89,000 clones, roughly nine tenths of which are singletons. Input material: blood. The receptors were sampled from a young man in good health.

By sample share, this clone is medium-sized (0.01 to 0.1%). Sequence at one end of the junction differs from germline and may be a read error. The chain is built from TRBV11-2 and TRBJ2-1, with 9 bases aligning to TRBD2. Germline V lookup: CDR1 SGHAT, CDR2 FQNNGV. The CDR3 contains 16 residues. In DNA, the CDR3 is TGTGCCAGCACCTTACTAGCGGGCGGGGCCTACAATGAGCAGTTCTTC. Translated, it gives CASTLLAGGAYNEQFF.

This clone was found a few times. The rearrangement uses TRBV4-1 and TRBJ2-7; D not certain. Per germline, CDR1 MGHRA and CDR2 YSYEKL. Trimming shortened V by 4 bases and J by 0 bases, and 7 bases separated the two germline ends. This CDR3 comprises 13 residues. DNA of the CDR3: TGCGCCAGCAGCCCTAAGAGCTCCTACGAGCAGTACTTC. Amino acid sequence: CASSPKSSYEQYF.

This clone was seen once. The chain has TRBV4-1 and TRBJ2-7; D may be TRBD1 (6 bases). CDR1 is MGHRA and CDR2 is YSYEKL in the germline V gene. CDR3 length equals 17 residues. Trimming removed 0 bases at V and 0 bases at J, with 15 bases between. CDR3 DNA sequence: TGCGCCAGCAGCCAAGATTATGAAAGGGGGAGCTCCTACGAGCAGTACGTC. It translates to CASSQDYERGSSYEQYV.

This clone has only one observation. This chain uses TRBV5-4 with TRBJ1-3; D is perhaps TRBD1 (6 bases). This CDR3 region has 18 residues. Germline CDR1 and CDR2: SGHNT and YYREEE (reference sequence). V shed 4 bases and J shed 0 bases, with 20 bases lying between them. CDR3 nucleotide sequence: TGTGCCAGCAGCCCTGATGCTCGGGGGGCGACCTCTGGAAACACCATATATTTT. Protein product: CASSPDARGATSGNTIYF.

The CDR3 protein is CASSFPPYLYGYTF. CDR3 nucleotides: TGTGCCAGCAGTTTCCCCCCCTACCTCTATGGCTACACCTTC. This rearrangement joins TRBV27 to TRBJ1-2; unclear D gene. CDR3 length: 14 residues. Germline lookup yields CDR1 MNHEY and CDR2 SMNVEV (reference sequence). V lost 3 bases and J lost 4, with 12 bases in between.

The chain employs TRBV2 and TRBJ2-7; D gene ambiguous. The germline V and J ends were trimmed by 1 base and 11 bases, with 9 bases remaining between them. From germline, CDR1 is SNHLY and CDR2 FYNNEI. The length of the CDR3 is 11 residues. The CDR3 coding sequence is TGTGCCAGCAGTGAAGGGGCGGTGGAGTACGTC. Its protein product is CASSEGAVEYV.

V gene TRBV12-3 or TRBV12-4 combines with J gene TRBJ1-2, with 8 bases that match TRBD1. The CDR3 sequence is 13 residues long. J was trimmed by 8 bases and V by 5 bases; bases with no gene match: 7. CDR3 protein: CASSGTGRGGYTF. DNA for the CDR3: TGTGCCAGCAGTGGGACAGGCAGAGGAGGCTACACCTTC.

The chain has TRBV9 and TRBJ2-1; 8 nucleotides line up with TRBD2. The CDR3 spans 15 residues. CDR1 and CDR2 (germline): SGDLS, YYNGEE. V was clipped by 1 base and J by 6 bases; unmatched bases: 6. CDR3 sequence reads: CASSVSTGGLNEQFF. CDR3 in DNA: TGTGCCAGCAGCGTAAGCACGGGGGGGCTCAATGAGCAGTTCTTC.

This clone was recorded a few times. CDR3 DNA sequence: TGTGCCAGCAGCCCCAGACTAGCGGGGGCCGAGCAGTACTTC. This gives the protein CASSPRLAGAEQYF. The chain recombines TRBV7-2 with TRBJ2-7, with 12 bases identical to TRBD2. This CDR3 is 14 amino acids long. Trimming removed 5 bases from V and 6 bases from J; junction bases left unmatched: 5. Germline values: CDR1 SGHTA, CDR2 FQGNSA.

This chain uses TRBV19 with TRBJ2-2, with D maybe TRBD1 (5 bases). Looked up from germline, CDR1 is LNHDA and CDR2 is SQIVND (reference sequence). V lost 4 bases to trimming and J lost 7 bases, with 13 bases between them. The CDR3 extends over 14 amino acids. The DNA for the CDR3 is TGTGCCAGTAGTACGACAGTTTGGGTCGGGGAGCTGTTTTTT. Residues: CASSTTVWVGELFF.

V is TRBV30 and J is TRBJ1-2; no definite D call. The CDR3 sequence is 13 residues long. Germline-derived CDR1 and CDR2 are GTSNPN and SVGIG (reference sequence). The germline V and J ends were trimmed by 3 bases and 4 bases, with 12 bases remaining between them. The DNA for the CDR3 is TGTGCCTGGAGGAACGGGAGAGGCTATGGCTACACCTTC. This codes for CAWRNGRGYGYTF.

V usage is TRBV14 and J usage is TRBJ2-2; D gene uncertain. Germline lookup yields CDR1 SGHDN and CDR2 FVKESK. V shed 6 bases and J shed 6 bases, with 20 bases lying between them. There are 16 residues in the CDR3. As DNA, the CDR3 is TGTGCCAGCAGTCTAAGGTCCAGACCCATGGCCGGGGAGCTGTTTTTT. It specifies CASSLRSRPMAGELFF.

For the CDR3, the DNA is TGTGCCAGCAGCCCCCCACCGGCGCAGGATCGTACCTCAGATACGCAGTATTTT. This sequence encodes CASSPPPAQDRTSDTQYF. The J gene is TRBJ2-3, the V gene TRBV3-1 (or the pseudogene TRBV3-2); no clear D gene. The CDR3 has 18 residues. Germline V gene data show CDR1 as LGHDT and CDR2 as YNNKEL (reference sequence). Trimming cost V 4 bases and J 4 bases, with 24 bases left between them.